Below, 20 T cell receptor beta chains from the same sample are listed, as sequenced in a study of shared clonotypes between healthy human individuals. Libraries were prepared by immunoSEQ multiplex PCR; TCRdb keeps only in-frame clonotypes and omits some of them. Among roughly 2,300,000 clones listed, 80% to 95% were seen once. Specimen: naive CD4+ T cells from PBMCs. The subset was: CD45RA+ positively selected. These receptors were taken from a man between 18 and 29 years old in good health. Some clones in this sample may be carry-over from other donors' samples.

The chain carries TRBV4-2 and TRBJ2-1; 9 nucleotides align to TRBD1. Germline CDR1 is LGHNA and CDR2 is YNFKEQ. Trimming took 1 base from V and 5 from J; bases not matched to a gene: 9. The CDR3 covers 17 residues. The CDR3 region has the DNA TGTGCCAGCAGCCAAGGCTCCCGGACAGGGGATCACAATGAGCAGTTCTTC. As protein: CASSQGSRTGDHNEQFF.

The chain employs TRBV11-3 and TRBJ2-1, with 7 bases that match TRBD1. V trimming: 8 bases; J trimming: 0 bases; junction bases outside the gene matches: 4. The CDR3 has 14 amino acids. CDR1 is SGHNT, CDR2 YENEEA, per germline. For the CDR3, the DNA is TGTGCCAGCGGCGACAGGGCCTCCTACAATGAGCAGTTCTTC. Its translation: CASGDRASYNEQFF.

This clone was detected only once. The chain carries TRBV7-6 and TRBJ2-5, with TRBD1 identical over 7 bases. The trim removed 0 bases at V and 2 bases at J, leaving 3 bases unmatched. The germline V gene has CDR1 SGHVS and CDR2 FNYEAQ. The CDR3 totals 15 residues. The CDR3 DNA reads TGTGCCAGCAGCTTAGCACAGGGGAAACAAGAGACCCAGTACTTC. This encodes CASSLAQGKQETQYF. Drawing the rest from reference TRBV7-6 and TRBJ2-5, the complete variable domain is GAGVSQSPRYKVTKRGQDVALRCDPISGHVSLYWYRQALGQGPEFLTYFNYEAQQDKSGLPNDRFSAERPEGSISTLTIQRTEQRDSAMYRCASSLAQGKQETQYFGPGTRLLVL.

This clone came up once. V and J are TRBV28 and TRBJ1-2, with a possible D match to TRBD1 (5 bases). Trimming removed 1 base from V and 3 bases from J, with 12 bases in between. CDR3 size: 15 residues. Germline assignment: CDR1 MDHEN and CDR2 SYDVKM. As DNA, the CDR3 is TGTGCCAGCAGTTTATCTGGGGGTGCTTACTATGGCTACACCTTC. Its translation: CASSLSGGAYYGYTF.

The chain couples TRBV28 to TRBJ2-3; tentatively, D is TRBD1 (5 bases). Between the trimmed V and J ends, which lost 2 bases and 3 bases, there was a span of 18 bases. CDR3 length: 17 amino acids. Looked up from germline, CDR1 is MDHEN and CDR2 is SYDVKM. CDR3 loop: CASSLIRSGQGTDTQYF. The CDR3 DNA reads TGTGCCAGCAGTTTAATCCGGTCCGGGCAGGGAACAGATACGCAGTATTTT.

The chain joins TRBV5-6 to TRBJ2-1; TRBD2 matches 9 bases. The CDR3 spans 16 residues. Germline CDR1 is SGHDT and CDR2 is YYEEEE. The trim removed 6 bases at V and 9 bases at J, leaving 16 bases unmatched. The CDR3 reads CASTLMATSGQVEQFF. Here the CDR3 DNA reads TGTGCCAGCACCCTGATGGCCACTAGCGGGCAAGTTGAGCAGTTCTTC.

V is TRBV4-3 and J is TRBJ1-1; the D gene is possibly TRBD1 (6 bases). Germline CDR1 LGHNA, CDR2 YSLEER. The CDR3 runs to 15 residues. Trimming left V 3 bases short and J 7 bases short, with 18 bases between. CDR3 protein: CASSHQNRDRGEAFF. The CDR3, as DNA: TGCGCCAGCAGCCATCAAAACAGGGATCGAGGTGAAGCTTTCTTT.

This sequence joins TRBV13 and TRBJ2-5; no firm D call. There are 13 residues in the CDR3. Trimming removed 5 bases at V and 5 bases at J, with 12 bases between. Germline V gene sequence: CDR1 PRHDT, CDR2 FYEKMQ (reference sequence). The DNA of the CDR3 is TGTGCCAGCAGCACGATGCTAGGGGAGACCCAGTACTTC. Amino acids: CASSTMLGETQYF.

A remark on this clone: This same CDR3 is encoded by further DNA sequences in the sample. CDR3 sequence reads: CASTPPGTDTQYF. The CDR3 bases are TGTGCCAGCACCCCCCCGGGCACAGATACGCAGTATTTT. The chain uses TRBV28 and TRBJ2-3; D gene unclear. The V and J ends lost 7 bases and 1 base respectively, with 9 bases between them. The CDR3 loop spans 13 amino acids. The germline gives CDR1 MDHEN, CDR2 SYDVKM. Supplemented by reference TRBV28 and TRBJ2-3, the full variable domain reads DVKVTQSSRYLVKRTGEKVFLECVQDMDHENMFWYRQDPGLGLRLIYFSYDVKMKEKGDIPEGYSVSREKKERFSLILESASTNQTSMYLCASTPPGTDTQYFGPGTRLTVL.

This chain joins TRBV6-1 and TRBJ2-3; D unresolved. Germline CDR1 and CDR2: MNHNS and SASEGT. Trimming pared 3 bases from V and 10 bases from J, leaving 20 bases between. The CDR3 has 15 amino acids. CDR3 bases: TGTGCCAGCAGTGAGGTGACACCGCCTATACTGGCGCAGTATTTT. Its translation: CASSEVTPPILAQYF.

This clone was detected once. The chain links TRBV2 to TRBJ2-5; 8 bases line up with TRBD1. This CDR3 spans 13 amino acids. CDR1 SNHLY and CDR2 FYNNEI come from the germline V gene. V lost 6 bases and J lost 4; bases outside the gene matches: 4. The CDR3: CASRDRGGETQYF. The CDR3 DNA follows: TGTGCCAGCAGAGACAGGGGAGGAGAGACCCAGTACTTC.

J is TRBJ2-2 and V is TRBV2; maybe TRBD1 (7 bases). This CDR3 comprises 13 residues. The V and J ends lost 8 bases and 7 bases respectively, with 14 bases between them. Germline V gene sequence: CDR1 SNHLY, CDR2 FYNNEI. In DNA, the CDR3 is TGTGCCAGCCTTCAGGGGGGTGGCGGGGAGCTGTTTTTT. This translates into CASLQGGGGELFF.

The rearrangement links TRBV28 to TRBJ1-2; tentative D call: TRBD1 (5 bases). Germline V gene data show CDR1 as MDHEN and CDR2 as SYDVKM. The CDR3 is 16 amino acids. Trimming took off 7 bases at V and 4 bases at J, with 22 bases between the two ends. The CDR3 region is CASTQGAVRSGYGYTF. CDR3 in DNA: TGTGCCAGCACTCAAGGGGCGGTGAGATCGGGCTATGGCTACACCTTC.

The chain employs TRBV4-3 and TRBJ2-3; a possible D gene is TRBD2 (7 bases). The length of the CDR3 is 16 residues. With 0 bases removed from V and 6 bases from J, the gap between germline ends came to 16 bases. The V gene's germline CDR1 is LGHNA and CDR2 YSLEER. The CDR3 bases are TGCGCCAGCAGCCAAGAGGGACCGGGGGGCGACGATACGCAGTATTTT. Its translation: CASSQEGPGGDDTQYF.

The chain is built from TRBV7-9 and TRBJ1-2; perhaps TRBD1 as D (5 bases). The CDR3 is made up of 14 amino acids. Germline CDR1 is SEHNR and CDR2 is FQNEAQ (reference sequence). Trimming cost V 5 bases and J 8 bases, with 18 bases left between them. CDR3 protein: CASSITGLARGYTF. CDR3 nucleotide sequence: TGTGCCAGCAGCATCACGGGACTTGCGAGGGGCTACACCTTC.

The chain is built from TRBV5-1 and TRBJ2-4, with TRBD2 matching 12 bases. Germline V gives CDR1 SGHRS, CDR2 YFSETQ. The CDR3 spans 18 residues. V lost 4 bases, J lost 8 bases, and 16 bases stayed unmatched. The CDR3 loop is CASSPSWGRTSGGYIQYF. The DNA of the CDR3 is TGCGCCAGCAGCCCTAGTTGGGGCAGAACTAGCGGGGGGTACATTCAGTACTTC.

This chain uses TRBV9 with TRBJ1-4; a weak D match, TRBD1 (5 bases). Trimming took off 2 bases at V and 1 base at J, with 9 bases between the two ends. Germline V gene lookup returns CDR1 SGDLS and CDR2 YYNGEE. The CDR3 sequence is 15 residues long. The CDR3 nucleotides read TGTGCCAGCAGCGTGGGGGTACTAACTAATGAAAAACTGTTTTTT. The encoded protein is CASSVGVLTNEKLFF. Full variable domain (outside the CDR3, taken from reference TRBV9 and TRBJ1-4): DSGVTQTPKHLITATGQRVTLRCSPRSGDLSVYWYQQSLDQGLQFLIQYYNGEERAKGNILERFSAQQFPDLHSELNLSSLELGDSALYFCASSVGVLTNEKLFFGSGTQLSVL.

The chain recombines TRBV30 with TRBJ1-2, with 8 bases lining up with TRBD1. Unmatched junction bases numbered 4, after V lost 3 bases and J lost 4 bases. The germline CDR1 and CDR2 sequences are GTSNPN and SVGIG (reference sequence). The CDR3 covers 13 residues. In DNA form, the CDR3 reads TGTGCCTGGAGGACAGGGGAGCGCTATGGCTACACCTTC. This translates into CAWRTGERYGYTF.

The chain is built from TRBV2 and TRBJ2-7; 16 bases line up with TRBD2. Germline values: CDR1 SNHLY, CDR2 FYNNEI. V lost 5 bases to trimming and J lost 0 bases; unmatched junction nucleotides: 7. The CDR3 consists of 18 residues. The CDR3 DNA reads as TGTGCCAGCAGTTTTGAGGGACTAGCGGGAGGGAGCTCCTACGAGCAGTACTTC. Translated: CASSFEGLAGGSSYEQYF.

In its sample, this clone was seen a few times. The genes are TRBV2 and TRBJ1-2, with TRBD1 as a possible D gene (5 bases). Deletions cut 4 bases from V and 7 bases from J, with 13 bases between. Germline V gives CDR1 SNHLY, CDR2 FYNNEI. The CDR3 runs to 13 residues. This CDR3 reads CASSGEQESGYTF. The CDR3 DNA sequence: TGTGCCAGCAGTGGAGAACAGGAGAGTGGCTACACCTTC.